Below, 18 T cell receptor beta chains from the same sample are listed, as sequenced in a study of blood T cell repertoires in COVID-19. Produced via immunoSEQ multiplex PCR; TCRdb's table is partial and in-frame only. The sample includes a few hundred thousand clones, 70% to 90% of them seen just once. The sequenced sample consisted of peripheral blood. The source of these receptors is a man aged 25 to 45 who had recovered from COVID-19.

Points on this clone: One end of the junction is discordant with germline, which a read error may explain. V gene TRBV4-3 combines with J gene TRBJ2-7, with D possibly matching TRBD1 (7 bases). CDR1 is LGHNA and CDR2 is YSLEER in the germline V gene. CDR3 length: 16 amino acids. This CDR3 is CASSQDNGEATGRLFF. The CDR3 bases are TGCGCCAGCAGCCAAGATAATGGGGAAGCGACAGGGAGGCTTTTTTTC.

DNA for the CDR3: TGTGCCAGCAGTATGGGGGGGGATTACAATGAGCAGTTCTTC. Translating gives CASSMGGDYNEQFF. The chain recombines TRBV25-1 with TRBJ2-1, with TRBD2 matching 7 bases. After removal of 5 bases from V and 4 bases from J, the junction contained 5 bases not matched to a gene. CDR1 is MGHDK and CDR2 is SYGVNS in the germline V gene. CDR3 length: 14 residues. The full variable domain, with the rest looked up from reference TRBV25-1 and TRBJ2-1, is EADIYQTPRYLVIGTGKKITLECSQTMGHDKMYWYQQDPGMELHLIHYSYGVNSTEKGDLSSESTVSRIRTEHFPLTLESARPSHTSQYLCASSMGGDYNEQFFGPGTRLTVL.

This chain uses TRBV30 with TRBJ1-3; D gene unclear. This CDR3 has 12 residues. Trimming removed 4 bases from V and 4 bases from J, with 8 bases in between. CDR1 GTSNPN and CDR2 SVGIG come from the germline V gene (reference sequence). Written as DNA, the CDR3 is TGTGCCTGGAACTATCCAGGAAACACCATATATTTT. Residues: CAWNYPGNTIYF. Full variable domain (outside the CDR3, taken from reference TRBV30 and TRBJ1-3): SQTIHQWPATLVQPVGSPLSLECTVEGTSNPNLYWYRQAAGRGLQLLFYSVGIGQISSEVPQNLSASRPQDRQFILSSKKLLLSDSGFYLCAWNYPGNTIYFGEGSWLTVV.

CDR3 residues: CASSPTSGGSYEQYF. The CDR3 nucleotides read TGTGCCAGCAGTCCTACTAGCGGGGGGAGCTACGAGCAGTACTTC. The V call is TRBV2, the J call TRBJ2-7, with 12 bases lining up with TRBD2. V trimming: 5 bases; J trimming: 3 bases; junction bases outside the gene matches: 5. Germline V lookup: CDR1 SNHLY, CDR2 FYNNEI. The CDR3 has 15 amino acids.

The chain is built from TRBV5-1 and TRBJ1-2; the D gene is possibly TRBD1 (6 bases). The germline V gene encodes CDR1 SGHRS and CDR2 YFSETQ. V dropped 5 bases and J dropped 3 bases, with 14 bases sitting between them. There are 14 residues in the CDR3. The CDR3 sequence: CASRNRVWDYGYTF. In nucleotides, the CDR3 is TGCGCCAGCAGAAACAGGGTCTGGGACTATGGCTACACCTTC.

The count of this clone is one. This chain connects TRBV3-1 (or the pseudogene TRBV3-2) to TRBJ2-5; 9 bases are a match to TRBD2. CDR3 length equals 14 residues. Germline assignment: CDR1 LGHDT and CDR2 YNNKEL (reference sequence). V dropped 6 bases and J dropped 3; count of bases not matched to a gene: 5. CDR3 residues: CASRPRLAEETQYF. The DNA for the CDR3 is TGTGCCAGCAGGCCTCGACTAGCGGAAGAGACCCAGTACTTC.

V and J are TRBV9 and TRBJ2-1; 11 bases are shared with TRBD2. Germline lookup yields CDR1 SGDLS and CDR2 YYNGEE. The CDR3 covers 16 residues. V lost 0 bases and J lost 6; bases outside the gene matches: 5. The CDR3 here is CASSVALAGGLNEQFF. The CDR3 nucleotides read TGTGCCAGCAGCGTAGCCCTAGCGGGGGGCCTCAATGAGCAGTTCTTC.

The chain couples TRBV10-1 to TRBJ2-6; possibly TRBD2 for D (6 bases). This CDR3 is 15 amino acids long. Germline CDR1 and CDR2: WNHNN and SYGVQD (reference sequence). V was shortened by 4 bases and J by 4 bases, with 11 bases between the two germline ends. This CDR3 reads CASSAGTPGANVLTF. DNA of the CDR3: TGCGCCAGCAGTGCAGGGACTCCGGGGGCCAACGTCCTGACTTTC.

The chain carries TRBV30 and TRBJ2-5; D gene unclear. Germline V gene lookup returns CDR1 GTSNPN and CDR2 SVGIG (reference sequence). The CDR3 contains 12 residues. Trimming stripped 3 bases from V and 1 base from J, with 6 bases between. CDR3 in DNA: TGTGCCTGGAGCGACTTCCAAGAGACCCAGTACTTC. This translates into CAWSDFQETQYF.

The J gene is TRBJ1-5, the V gene TRBV5-8; TRBD1 aligns across 7 bases. Germline V CDR1 and CDR2: SGHTS, YDEGEE. Trimming took 2 bases from V and 8 from J; bases not matched to a gene: 7. The CDR3 length is 14 residues. CDR3 sequence: CASSFTGAREPQHF. The CDR3 DNA follows: TGTGCCAGCAGCTTTACAGGGGCAAGGGAGCCCCAGCATTTT.

This chain's CDR3 is CASSVLVANTGELFF. The CDR3 DNA reads as TGTGCCAGCAGTGTTTTAGTCGCGAACACCGGGGAGCTGTTTTTT. The V call is TRBV25-1, the J call TRBJ2-2, with no clear D. Germline values: CDR1 MGHDK, CDR2 SYGVNS. Trimming cost V 4 bases and J 0 bases, with 9 bases left between them. The CDR3 covers 15 residues.

This clone has only one observation. The gene calls are TRBV6-5 and TRBJ1-2, with a possible D match to TRBD1 (6 bases). Germline-derived CDR1 and CDR2 are MNHEY and SVGAGI. Trimming removed 4 bases at V and 7 bases at J, with 16 bases between. The CDR3 spans 14 residues. This chain's CDR3 is CASSLDRFGSGYTF. The DNA of the CDR3 is TGTGCCAGCAGTTTGGACAGATTCGGGTCTGGCTACACCTTC.

The chain joins TRBV9 to TRBJ2-7; possible D gene TRBD2, 7 bases. This CDR3 has 15 residues. Trimming shortened V by 3 bases and J by 4 bases, and 17 bases separated the two germline ends. The V gene's germline CDR1 is SGDLS and CDR2 YYNGEE. The CDR3 reads CASSAVPRGAYEQYF. CDR3 in DNA: TGTGCCAGCAGCGCAGTGCCCCGGGGGGCGTACGAGCAGTACTTC.

This rearrangement joins TRBV19 to TRBJ1-4; TRBD1 matches 7 bases. This CDR3 spans 18 amino acids. Trimming at V came to 1 base and at J to 5 bases, leaving 13 bases not matched to a gene. Germline lookup yields CDR1 LNHDA and CDR2 SQIVND (reference sequence). The CDR3 is CASSIAVLGQLLNEKLFF. CDR3 DNA sequence: TGTGCCAGTAGTATAGCGGTTCTGGGACAGCTCTTAAATGAAAAACTGTTTTTT.

This clone showed up just a few times. Written as DNA, the CDR3 is TGTGCCAGCAGCCAAGTGGGCCTCGGATCATCTTACGAGCAGTACTTC. Its translation: CASSQVGLGSSYEQYF. The chain has TRBV3-1 (or the pseudogene TRBV3-2) and TRBJ2-7, with no clear D. The CDR3 sequence is 16 residues long. The V and J ends lost 1 base and 4 bases respectively, with 17 bases between them. The germline CDR1 and CDR2 sequences are LGHDT and YNNKEL (reference sequence).

V usage is TRBV6-5 and J usage is TRBJ1-2; D possibly corresponds to TRBD1 (6 bases). The CDR3 length is 13 residues. The V end lost 7 bases, the J end lost 4 bases, and 13 bases lay between the germline ends. Germline CDR1 is MNHEY and CDR2 is SVGAGI. The CDR3 loop reads CASTMDRIYGYTF. CDR3 coding DNA: TGTGCCAGCACTATGGACAGAATCTATGGCTACACCTTC.

The chain carries TRBV10-2 and TRBJ1-4, with D tentatively TRBD1 (5 bases). V lost 0 bases to trimming and J lost 8 bases, with 10 bases between them. Looked up from germline, CDR1 is WSHSY and CDR2 is SAAADI. The CDR3 is 14 residues long. The chain's CDR3 is CASSESGRGEKLFF. The DNA for the CDR3 is TGCGCCAGCAGTGAGTCGGGACGGGGGGAAAAACTGTTTTTT.

The rearrangement links TRBV5-6 to TRBJ1-2; TRBD1 aligns across 10 bases. Per germline, CDR1 SGHDT and CDR2 YYEEEE. The CDR3 has 16 amino acids. The junction had 12 bases not matched to a gene; V was cut back by 4 bases and J by 6 bases. The CDR3 region is CASSPGYGTGANGYTF. The CDR3 DNA reads TGTGCCAGCAGCCCCGGATATGGGACAGGGGCAAATGGCTACACCTTC.